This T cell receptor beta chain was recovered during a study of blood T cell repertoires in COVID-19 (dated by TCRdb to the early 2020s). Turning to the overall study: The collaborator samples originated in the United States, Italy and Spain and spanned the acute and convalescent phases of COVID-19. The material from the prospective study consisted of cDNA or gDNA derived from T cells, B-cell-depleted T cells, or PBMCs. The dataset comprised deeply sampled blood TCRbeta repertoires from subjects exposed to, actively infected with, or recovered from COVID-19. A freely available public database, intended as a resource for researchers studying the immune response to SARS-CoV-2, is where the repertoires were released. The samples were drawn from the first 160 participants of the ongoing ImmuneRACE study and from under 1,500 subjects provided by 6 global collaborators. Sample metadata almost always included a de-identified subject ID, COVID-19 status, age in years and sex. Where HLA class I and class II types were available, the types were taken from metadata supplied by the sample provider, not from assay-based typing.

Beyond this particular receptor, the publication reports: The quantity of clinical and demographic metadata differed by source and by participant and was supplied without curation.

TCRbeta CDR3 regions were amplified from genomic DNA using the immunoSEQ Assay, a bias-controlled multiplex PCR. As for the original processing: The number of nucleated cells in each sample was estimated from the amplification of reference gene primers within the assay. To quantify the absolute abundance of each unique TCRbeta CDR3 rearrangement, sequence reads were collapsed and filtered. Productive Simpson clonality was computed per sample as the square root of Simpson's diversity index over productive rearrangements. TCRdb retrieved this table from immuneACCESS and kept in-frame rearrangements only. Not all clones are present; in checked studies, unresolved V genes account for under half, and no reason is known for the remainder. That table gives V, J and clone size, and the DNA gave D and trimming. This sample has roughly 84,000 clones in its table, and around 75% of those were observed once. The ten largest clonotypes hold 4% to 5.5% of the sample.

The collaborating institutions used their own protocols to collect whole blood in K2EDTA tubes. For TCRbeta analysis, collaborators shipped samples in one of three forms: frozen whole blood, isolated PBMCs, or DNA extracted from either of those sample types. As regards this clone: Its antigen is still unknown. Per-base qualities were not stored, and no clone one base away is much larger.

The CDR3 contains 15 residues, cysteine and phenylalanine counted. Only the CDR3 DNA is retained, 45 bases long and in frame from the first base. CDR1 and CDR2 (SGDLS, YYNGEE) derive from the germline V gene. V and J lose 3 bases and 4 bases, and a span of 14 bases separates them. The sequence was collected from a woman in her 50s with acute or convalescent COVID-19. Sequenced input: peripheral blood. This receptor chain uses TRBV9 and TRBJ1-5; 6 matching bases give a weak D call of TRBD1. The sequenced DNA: TGTGCCAGCAGCGCGGGCGGGGGGGCAAATCAGCCCCAGCATTTT. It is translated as CASSAGGGANQPQHF.